This T cell receptor (beta chain) derives from a study of cytomegalovirus exposure and HLA in healthy donors. Study overall: Under 90% of more than 300 genotyped donors fell in the Caucasian-associated ancestry cluster.

The PCR used 60 Vbeta and 13 Jbeta primers. Produced via immunoSEQ multiplex PCR; TCRdb's table is partial and in-frame only. The table lists around 200,000 clones, around 68% of them singletons. The study, taken as a whole, reports: Presence/absence analyses treated sequencing depth as roughly uniform across donors. In a later analysis, specific HLA alleles were associated with 15,000 or so TCR beta sequences at a 0.05 false discovery rate.

Germline CDR1 and CDR2: SGHAT and FQNNGV. The CDR3 length is 15 residues. V lost 0 bases, J lost 2 bases, and 1 base stayed unmatched. About this clone: Its antigen is unidentified.

This rearrangement joins TRBV11-2 to TRBJ2-1, with 7 bases fitting TRBD2. The sample consisted of PBMCs. The clonotype was recovered from a man aged 40-49 years in good health and CMV-seronegative. The CDR3 loop is CASSLESGAYNEQFF. The CDR3 DNA reads as TGTGCCAGCAGCTTAGAGAGCGGGGCCTACAATGAGCAGTTCTTC.